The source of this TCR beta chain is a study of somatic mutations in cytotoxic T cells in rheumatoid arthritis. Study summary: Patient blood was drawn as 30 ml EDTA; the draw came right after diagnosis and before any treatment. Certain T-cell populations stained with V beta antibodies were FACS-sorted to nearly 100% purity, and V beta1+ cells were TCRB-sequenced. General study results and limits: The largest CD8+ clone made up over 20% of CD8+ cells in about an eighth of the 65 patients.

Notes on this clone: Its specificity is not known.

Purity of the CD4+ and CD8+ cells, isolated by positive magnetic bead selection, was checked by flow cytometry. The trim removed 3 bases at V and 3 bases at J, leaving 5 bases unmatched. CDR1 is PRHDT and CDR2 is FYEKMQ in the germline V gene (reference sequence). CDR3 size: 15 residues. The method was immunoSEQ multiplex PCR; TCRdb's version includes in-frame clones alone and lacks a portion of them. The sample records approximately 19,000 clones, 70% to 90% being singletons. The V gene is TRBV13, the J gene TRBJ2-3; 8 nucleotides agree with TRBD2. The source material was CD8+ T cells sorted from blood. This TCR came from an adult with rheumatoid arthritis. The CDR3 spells CASSFMTGGTDTQYF. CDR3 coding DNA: TGTGCCAGCAGCTTTATGACGGGGGGGACAGATACGCAGTATTTT.